Shown below are 9 T cell receptor beta chains from a single sample sequenced in a study of blood T cell repertoires in COVID-19. The repertoire was sequenced with immunoSEQ multiplex PCR; TCRdb's copy has only in-frame clones and lacks some. The repertoire holds tens of thousands of clones, around nine tenths seen once, with approximately 8.7% in the top ten. The sequencing sample was made of peripheral blood. Receptors originate from a woman in her sixties or seventies with acute or convalescent COVID-19.

The chain recombines TRBV28 with TRBJ1-2; unclear D gene. CDR1 and CDR2 from the germline V gene are MDHEN and SYDVKM. The CDR3 has 13 amino acids. Trimming pared 10 bases from V and 1 base from J, leaving 13 bases between. CDR3 sequence reads: CATQTSINYGYTF. CDR3 nucleotides: TGTGCCACTCAGACAAGCATTAACTATGGCTACACCTTC.

J is TRBJ2-4 and V is TRBV10-1, with TRBD1 identical over 10 bases. V shed 5 bases, J shed 15 bases, and the junction held 10 bases outside the gene matches. This CDR3 has 13 amino acids. Germline CDR1 reads WNHNN; CDR2 reads SYGVQD (reference sequence). The CDR3 reads CASSNQETGGLYF. The CDR3 DNA follows: TGCGCCAGCAGTAACCAAGAGACAGGGGGCTTGTACTTC.

This clone appeared a single time. The chain has TRBV5-1 and TRBJ2-3; 8 bases line up with TRBD2. V lost 1 base and J lost 4; bases outside the gene matches: 8. The CDR3 is 16 residues long. The germline V gene has CDR1 SGHRS and CDR2 YFSETQ. CDR3 DNA: TGCGCCAGCAGCTTGCGGCTAGCGGGTTTATCAGATACGCAGTATTTT. Its translation is CASSLRLAGLSDTQYF.

The CDR3 is CASSIGASYEQYF. CDR3 nucleotides: TGTGCCAGCTCCATAGGGGCTTCCTACGAGCAGTACTTC. The chain joins TRBV11-2 to TRBJ2-7, with D tentatively TRBD1 (5 bases). This CDR3 is built from 13 residues. Per the germline V gene, CDR1 is SGHAT and CDR2 is FQNNGV. Deletions cut 8 bases from V and 1 base from J, with 12 bases between.

The V call is TRBV6-5, the J call TRBJ1-1, with a tentative D call TRBD1 (5 bases). This CDR3 is 14 amino acids long. Germline loops: CDR1 MNHEY, CDR2 SVGAGI. V lost 9 bases and J 5 bases, leaving 19 bases between the germline ends. The CDR3: CASGRRRGVTEAFF. CDR3 nucleotides: TGTGCCAGTGGAAGACGTCGGGGGGTTACTGAAGCTTTCTTT.

The chain is built from TRBV3-1 (or the pseudogene TRBV3-2) and TRBJ1-3; 7 nucleotides match TRBD1. The V segment lost 4 bases and the J segment 2 bases; nucleotides outside the gene matches: 5. The germline V gene has CDR1 LGHDT and CDR2 YNNKEL (reference sequence). This CDR3 spans 15 amino acids. This chain's CDR3 is CASSRMTGPGNTIYF. CDR3 DNA: TGTGCCAGCAGCCGGATGACAGGGCCTGGAAACACCATATATTTT.

This clone appeared a few times. The gene calls are TRBV2 and TRBJ1-4; TRBD1 matches at 8 bases. CDR3 length: 14 amino acids. Losses at the gene ends were 5 bases for V and 8 bases for J; bases not matched to a gene: 7. The germline V gene has CDR1 SNHLY and CDR2 FYNNEI. The CDR3 bases are TGTGCCAGCAGTTTGGGGACAGGAGGCGAAAAACTGTTTTTT. Amino acids: CASSLGTGGEKLFF.

This clone was picked up one time. V is TRBV5-4 and J is TRBJ2-1; possibly TRBD2 for D (6 bases). V was cut by 0 bases and J by 9 bases, with 13 bases left in between. The CDR3 has 14 amino acids. Germline CDR1 is SGHNT and CDR2 is YYREEE (reference sequence). DNA of the CDR3: TGTGCCAGCAGCTTGGCGGACCGGAGGGGTGAGCAGTTCTTC. This sequence encodes CASSLADRRGEQFF.

The chain combines TRBV28 with TRBJ2-2; 8 bases are shared with TRBD1. The CDR3 sequence is 14 residues long. V was clipped by 4 bases and J by 4 bases; unmatched bases: 2. Germline CDR1 reads MDHEN; CDR2 reads SYDVKM. CDR3 sequence: CASSYQGATGELFF. For the CDR3, the DNA is TGTGCCAGCAGTTACCAGGGGGCCACCGGGGAGCTGTTTTTT.